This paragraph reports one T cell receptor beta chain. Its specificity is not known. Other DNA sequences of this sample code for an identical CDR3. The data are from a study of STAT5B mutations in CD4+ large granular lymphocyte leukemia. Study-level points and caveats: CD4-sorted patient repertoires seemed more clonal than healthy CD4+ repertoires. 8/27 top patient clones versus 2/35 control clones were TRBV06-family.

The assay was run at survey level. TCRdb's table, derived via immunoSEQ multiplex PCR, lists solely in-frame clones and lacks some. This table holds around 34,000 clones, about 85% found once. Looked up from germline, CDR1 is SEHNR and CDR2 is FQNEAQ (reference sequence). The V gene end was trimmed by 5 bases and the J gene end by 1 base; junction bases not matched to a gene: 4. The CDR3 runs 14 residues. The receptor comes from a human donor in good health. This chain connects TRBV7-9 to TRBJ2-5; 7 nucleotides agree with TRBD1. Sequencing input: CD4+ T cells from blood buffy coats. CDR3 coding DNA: TGTGCCAGCAGCGGTCGACAGGGCCAAGAGACCCAGTACTTC. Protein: CASSGRQGQETQYF.